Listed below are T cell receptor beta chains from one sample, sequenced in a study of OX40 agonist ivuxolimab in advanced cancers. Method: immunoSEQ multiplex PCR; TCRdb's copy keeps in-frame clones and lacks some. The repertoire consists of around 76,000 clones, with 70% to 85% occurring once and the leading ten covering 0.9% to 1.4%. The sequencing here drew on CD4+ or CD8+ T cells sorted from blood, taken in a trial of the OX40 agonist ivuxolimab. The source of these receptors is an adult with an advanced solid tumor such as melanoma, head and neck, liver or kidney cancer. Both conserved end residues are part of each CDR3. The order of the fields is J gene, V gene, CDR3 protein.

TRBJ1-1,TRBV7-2,CASSLERRILAFF
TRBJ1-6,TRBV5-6,CASSLYSERNSPLHF
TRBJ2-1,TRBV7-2,CASSLLASSYNEQFF
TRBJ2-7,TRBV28,CASSLRDEQYF
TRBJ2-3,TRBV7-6,CASSLGSGTDTQYF
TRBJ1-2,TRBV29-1,CSVRTDLYGYTF
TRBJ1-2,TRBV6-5,CASSYGNMGGYTF
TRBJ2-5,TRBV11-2,CASSLVGAGGPETQYF
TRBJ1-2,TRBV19,CASSPGAGLYGYTF
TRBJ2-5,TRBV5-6,CASSFRAVRETQYF
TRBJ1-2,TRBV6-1,CASHKGQSYTF
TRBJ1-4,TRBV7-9,CASTPIYGMNEKLFF
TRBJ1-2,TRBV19,CASRDGQANYGYTF
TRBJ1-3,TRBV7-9,CAGGRGDPGNTIYF
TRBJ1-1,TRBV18,CASSPERGLLDTEAFF
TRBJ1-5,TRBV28,CASSFGGQGAHRQPQHF
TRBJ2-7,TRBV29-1,CSATSQGGEQYF
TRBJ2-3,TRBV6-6,CASTRGSTDTQYF
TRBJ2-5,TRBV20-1,CSALRQETQYF
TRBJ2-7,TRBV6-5,CASYGTATYEQYF
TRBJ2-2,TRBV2,CASSERRNTGELFF
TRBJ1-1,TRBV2,CASSEANPNTEAFF
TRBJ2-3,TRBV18,CASSPIGVFDTQYF
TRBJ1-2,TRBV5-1,CASSAGTGMNPTDYTF
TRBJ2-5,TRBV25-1,CASSEYGGAGETQYF
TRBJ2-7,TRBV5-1,CASSFPGQGAGKSSYEQYF
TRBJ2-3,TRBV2,CASGTDTQYF
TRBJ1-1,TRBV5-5,CASSFAPGGVTEAFF
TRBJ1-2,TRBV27,CASSRTTGEDGYTF
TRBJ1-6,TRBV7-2,CASSGTGESPLHF
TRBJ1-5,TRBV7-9,CASSLDGTDQPQHF
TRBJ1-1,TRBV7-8,CASSLTDRGKTEAFF
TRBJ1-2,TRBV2,CASTYIGTGEGYTF
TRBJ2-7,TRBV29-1,CSVSGEEQYF
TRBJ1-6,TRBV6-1,CASSVPGPNSPLHF
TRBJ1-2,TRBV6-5,CASSYRDRGPMDGYTF
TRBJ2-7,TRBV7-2,CASSPRWSGGAKSYEQYF
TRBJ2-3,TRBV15,CATSRYGTSGGRTDTQYF
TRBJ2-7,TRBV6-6,CASSYSSYEQYF
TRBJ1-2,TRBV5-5,CASSLAGQDNIQAF
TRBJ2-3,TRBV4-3,CASSQRAGRGDTQYF
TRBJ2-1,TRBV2,CASSWGQGLRQFF
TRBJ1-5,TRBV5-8,CASSGRQGHQPQHF
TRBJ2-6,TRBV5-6,CASSPQGAVSGANVLTF
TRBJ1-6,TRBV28,CATRTGWGSPLHF
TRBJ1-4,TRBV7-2,CASSPGMDRVYEKLFF
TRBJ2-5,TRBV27,CASSFRKWGAEETQYF
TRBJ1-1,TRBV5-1,CASSTGSSTYTEAFF
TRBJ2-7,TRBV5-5,CASSQDLGGGVAYEQYF
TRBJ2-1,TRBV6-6,CASSYSLSRRIF